One sample yielded the 17 T cell receptor beta chains listed below, sequenced in a study of shared T cell receptors in the human thymus. Measured with immunoSEQ multiplex PCR; TCRdb has only the in-frame clones, and not every one. The data show around 730,000 clones, approximately 83% seen once. These data were likewise used in another study, on human thymus T cells.

The sequencing sample was made of thymocytes. The receptor source for this set is a girl under three years old with a congenital heart defect.

The rearrangement links TRBV25-1 to TRBJ2-2; TRBD1 matches at 8 bases. V shed 3 bases, J shed 2 bases, and the junction held 8 bases outside the gene matches. This CDR3 has 17 residues. Germline V gene data show CDR1 as MGHDK and CDR2 as SYGVNS. This chain's CDR3 is CASSENTDRGNTGELFF. The CDR3 DNA reads as TGTGCCAGCAGTGAGAATACCGACAGGGGAAACACCGGGGAGCTGTTTTTT.

The J gene is TRBJ1-1, the V gene TRBV19, with 9 nucleotides matching TRBD1. V lost 5 bases to trimming and J lost 2 bases; unmatched junction nucleotides: 6. Germline V gene lookup returns CDR1 LNHDA and CDR2 SQIVND (reference sequence). The CDR3 totals 15 residues. CDR3 region: CASSSNTGGNTEAFF. CDR3 in DNA: TGTGCCAGTAGTTCGAACACAGGGGGCAACACTGAAGCTTTCTTT.

This CDR3 is CASSGETIRTGEAFF. CDR3 coding DNA: TGTGCCAGCAGCGGAGAAACGATCCGGACAGGTGAAGCTTTCTTT. The rearrangement uses TRBV6-4 and TRBJ1-1; 7 bases are shared with TRBD1. The germline gives CDR1 MRHNA, CDR2 SNTAGT. J gave up 7 bases and V 6 bases, and 14 bases lay outside the gene matches. This CDR3 has 15 residues.

The chain couples TRBV29-1 to TRBJ2-3, with a weak D call TRBD1 (6 bases). The CDR3 spans 14 residues. Germline CDR1 reads SQVTM; CDR2 reads ANQGSEA. With 6 bases removed from V and 5 bases from J, the gap between germline ends came to 18 bases. CDR3 bases: TGCAGCGTGGGAGACAGGACGGACTTAGATACGCAGTATTTT. Translating it yields CSVGDRTDLDTQYF.

This clone was counted once. This chain links TRBV4-3 with TRBJ1-2; D is unclear. The V end lost 4 bases, the J end lost 1 base, and 13 bases lay between the germline ends. This CDR3 is 15 amino acids long. From germline, CDR1 is LGHNA and CDR2 YSLEER. In nucleotides, the CDR3 is TGCGCCAGCAGCCTCAACCAGGTCCATAACTATGGCTACACCTTC. Translation: CASSLNQVHNYGYTF.

The chain couples TRBV6-6 to TRBJ2-1; D not certain. The CDR3 loop spans 11 amino acids. V shed 7 bases and J shed 5 bases, with 6 bases lying between them. From germline, CDR1 is MNHNY and CDR2 SVGAGI (reference sequence). The CDR3 sequence is CASTGNNEQFF. CDR3 nucleotides: TGTGCCAGCACAGGAAACAATGAGCAGTTCTTC.

The V gene is TRBV7-9, the J gene TRBJ2-1; 10 bases are a match to TRBD1. The CDR3 runs 14 residues. Trimming removed 3 bases from V and 9 bases from J; junction bases left unmatched: 5. Germline CDR1 is SEHNR and CDR2 is FQNEAQ (reference sequence). CDR3 bases: TGTGCCAGCAGCTTGGACAGGGGGATGGTTGAGCAGTTCTTC. Translation: CASSLDRGMVEQFF.

V is TRBV6-5 and J is TRBJ1-2, with TRBD1 identical over 8 bases. The CDR3 runs 13 residues. Looked up from germline, CDR1 is MNHEY and CDR2 is SVGAGI. V shed 10 bases, J shed 8 bases, and the junction held 12 bases outside the gene matches. This chain's CDR3 is CATRIQGAKGYTF. CDR3 in DNA: TGTGCCACCCGTATTCAGGGGGCAAAGGGCTACACCTTC.

This clone was seen only a few times. The chain employs TRBV28 and TRBJ1-2; D gene unclear. The CDR3 is made up of 17 amino acids. Germline loops: CDR1 MDHEN, CDR2 SYDVKM. V was shortened by 2 bases and J by 0 bases, with 16 bases between the two germline ends. The CDR3 DNA is TGTGCCAGCAGTTTAGCCCGATCTACAGCAACTAACTATGGCTACACCTTC. Its protein product is CASSLARSTATNYGYTF.

The table lists this clone with a count of one. This sequence joins TRBV5-1 and TRBJ2-1, with 11 bases lining up with TRBD2. The CDR3 consists of 22 residues. Trimming cost V 0 bases and J 4 bases; bases outside gene matches: 21. The V gene's germline CDR1 is SGHRS and CDR2 YFSETQ. The CDR3 sequence is CASSLDYYLASGGLYFYNEQFF. The CDR3 DNA is TGCGCCAGCAGCTTGGATTATTATTTGGCTAGCGGGGGGCTGTACTTTTACAATGAGCAGTTCTTC.

In DNA form, the CDR3 reads TGCGCCAGCAGTGATAATGGCAGGGGGCCCTATAATTCACCCCTCCACTTT. Translated: CASSDNGRGPYNSPLHF. This chain uses TRBV10-2 with TRBJ1-6, with 8 nucleotides matching TRBD1. CDR1 and CDR2 from the germline V gene are WSHSY and SAAADI. The CDR3 loop spans 17 amino acids. V trimming: 3 bases; J trimming: 2 bases; junction bases outside the gene matches: 6.

In this sample, this clone turned up a few times. V and J are TRBV18 and TRBJ2-3; 7 nucleotides align to TRBD1. The V and J ends lost 3 bases and 1 base, in that order; junction bases with no gene match: 4. Germline V gene data show CDR1 as KGHSH and CDR2 as LQKENI. This CDR3 comprises 15 residues. The CDR3 DNA follows: TGTGCCAGCTCACCTGGGACAGCTCGCACAGATACGCAGTATTTT. Its protein product is CASSPGTARTDTQYF. The variable domain in full, with the rest retrieved from reference TRBV18 and TRBJ2-3, is NAGVMQNPRHLVRRRGQEARLRCSPMKGHSHVYWYRQLPEEGLKFMVYLQKENIIDESGMPKERFSAEFPKEGPSILRIQQVVRGDSAAYFCASSPGTARTDTQYFGPGTRLTVL.

This chain joins TRBV12-5 and TRBJ1-1; D possibly corresponds to TRBD1 (6 bases). This CDR3 comprises 15 residues. Germline V gene lookup returns CDR1 LGHNT and CDR2 FRNRAP. V was shortened by 2 bases and J by 9 bases, with 19 bases between the two germline ends. The CDR3 loop reads CASGLIGQTPTKAFF. CDR3 bases: TGTGCTAGTGGTTTGATCGGACAGACCCCCACGAAAGCTTTCTTT.

CDR3 residues: CASSQDGGTLRGYGYTF. The CDR3 DNA is TGCGCCAGCAGCCAAGATGGCGGGACTCTCCGAGGGTATGGCTACACCTTC. This chain links TRBV4-3 with TRBJ1-2; possible D gene TRBD1, 5 bases. The germline V and J ends were trimmed by 0 bases and 5 bases, with 19 bases remaining between them. This CDR3 contains 17 residues. In germline, CDR1 is LGHNA, CDR2 YSLEER.

This clone was observed a few times. This chain uses TRBV30 with TRBJ1-4, with D unresolved. This CDR3 has 16 residues. V dropped 2 bases and J dropped 7 bases, with 20 bases sitting between them. The V gene's germline CDR1 is GTSNPN and CDR2 SVGIG (reference sequence). The CDR3 sequence: CAWSNAGRDDSEKLFF. DNA for the CDR3: TGTGCCTGGAGTAACGCCGGACGGGATGATAGTGAAAAACTGTTTTTT.

This chain's CDR3 is CASGLGQGIGTNYGYTF. The CDR3 DNA sequence: TGTGCTAGTGGTTTGGGACAGGGAATCGGGACTAACTATGGCTACACCTTC. The chain combines TRBV12-5 with TRBJ1-2; 7 bases agree with TRBD1. CDR3 length equals 17 residues. V lost 1 base, J lost 0 bases, and 8 bases stayed unmatched. Germline CDR1 and CDR2: LGHNT and FRNRAP.

This chain uses TRBV7-8 with TRBJ2-5, with TRBD1 identical over 7 bases. The J segment lost 2 bases and the V segment lost 8 bases, leaving 8 bases of the junction unmatched. Germline V gene sequence: CDR1 SGHVS, CDR2 FQNEAQ. The CDR3 extends over 14 amino acids. In DNA form, the CDR3 reads TGTGCCAGCGGCCGGGGACAGATACAAGAGACCCAGTACTTC. Its translation: CASGRGQIQETQYF.